This T cell receptor beta chain was recovered during a study of blood T cell repertoires in COVID-19. Study details: Nucleic acid was either cDNA or gDNA, and it came from T cells, B-cell-depleted T cells, or PBMCs.

Looked up from germline, CDR1 is SGHTA and CDR2 is FQGNSA. This CDR3 comprises 14 residues. V lost 5 bases to trimming and J lost 7 bases; unmatched junction nucleotides: 8. Method: immunoSEQ multiplex PCR; TCRdb's copy keeps in-frame clones and lacks some. The sample lists under 300,000 clones; around nine tenths were seen once. Each participant's cohort was designated according to participant-reported clinical history. The rearrangement uses TRBV7-2 and TRBJ1-5, with TRBD1 identical over 7 bases. This TCR derives from a woman in her forties or fifties who had recovered from COVID-19. The source material was PBMCs or T cells enriched from blood (not recorded which). CDR3 coding DNA: TGTGCCAGCAGCGTACAGGGGAGTGGCCAGCCCCAGCATTTT. The encoded protein is CASSVQGSGQPQHF.